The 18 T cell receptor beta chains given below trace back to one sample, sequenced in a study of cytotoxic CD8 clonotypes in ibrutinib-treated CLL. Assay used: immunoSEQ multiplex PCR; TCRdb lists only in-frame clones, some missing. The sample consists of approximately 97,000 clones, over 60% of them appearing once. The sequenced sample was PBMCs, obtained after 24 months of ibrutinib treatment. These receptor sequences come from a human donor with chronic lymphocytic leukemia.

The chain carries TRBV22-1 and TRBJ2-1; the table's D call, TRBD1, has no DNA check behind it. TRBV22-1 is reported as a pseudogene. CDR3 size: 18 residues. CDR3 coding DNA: TGTCCTGGGAGCACCCGGGACAGGGGTAGTGCGGTATGCAATGAGCAGTTCTTC. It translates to CPGSTRDRGSAVCNEQFF.

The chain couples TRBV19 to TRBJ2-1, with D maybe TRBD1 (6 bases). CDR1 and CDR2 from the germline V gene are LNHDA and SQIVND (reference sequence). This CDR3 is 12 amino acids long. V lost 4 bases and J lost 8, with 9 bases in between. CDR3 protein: CASSTEGDEQFF. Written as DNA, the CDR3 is TGTGCCAGTAGTACCGAGGGGGATGAGCAGTTCTTC.

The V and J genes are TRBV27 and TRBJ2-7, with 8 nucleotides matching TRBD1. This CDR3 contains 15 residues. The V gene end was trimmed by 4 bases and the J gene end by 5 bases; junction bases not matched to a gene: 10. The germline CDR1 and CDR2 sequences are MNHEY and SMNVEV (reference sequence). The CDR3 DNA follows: TGTGCCAGCAGTTCTCGGACAGGGCAGGAGGACGAGCAGTACTTC. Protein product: CASSSRTGQEDEQYF.

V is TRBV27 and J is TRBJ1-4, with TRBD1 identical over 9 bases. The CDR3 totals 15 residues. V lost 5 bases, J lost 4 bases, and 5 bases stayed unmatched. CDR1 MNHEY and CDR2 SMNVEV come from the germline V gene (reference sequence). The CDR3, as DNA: TGTGCCAGCAGTCCAGGGGACAGGGATAATGAAAAACTGTTTTTT. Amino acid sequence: CASSPGDRDNEKLFF.

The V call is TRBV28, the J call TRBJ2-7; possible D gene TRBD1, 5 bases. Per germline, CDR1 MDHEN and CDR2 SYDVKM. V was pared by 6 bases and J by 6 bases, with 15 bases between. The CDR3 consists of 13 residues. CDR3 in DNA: TGTGCCAGCAGCCATACGGACAAGACCGAGCAGTACTTC. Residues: CASSHTDKTEQYF.

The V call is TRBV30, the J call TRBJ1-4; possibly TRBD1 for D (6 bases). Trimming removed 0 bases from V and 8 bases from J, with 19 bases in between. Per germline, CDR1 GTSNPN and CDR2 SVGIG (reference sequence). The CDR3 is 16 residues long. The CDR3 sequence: CAWSVGTNYGTEKLFF. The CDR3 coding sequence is TGTGCCTGGAGTGTTGGGACAAATTACGGAACGGAAAAACTGTTTTTT.

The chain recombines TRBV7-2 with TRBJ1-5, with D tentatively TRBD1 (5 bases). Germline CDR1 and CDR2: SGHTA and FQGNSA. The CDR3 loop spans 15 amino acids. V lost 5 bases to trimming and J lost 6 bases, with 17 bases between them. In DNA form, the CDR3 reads TGTGCCAGCAGCGCGGTCTGGGGGAAGTCTCAGCCCCAGCATTTT. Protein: CASSAVWGKSQPQHF.

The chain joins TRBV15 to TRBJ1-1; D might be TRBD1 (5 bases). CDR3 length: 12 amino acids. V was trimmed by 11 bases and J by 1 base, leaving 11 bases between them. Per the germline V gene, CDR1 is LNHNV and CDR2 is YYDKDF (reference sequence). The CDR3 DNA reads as TGTGCCGCACGGACACAGAACACTGAAGCTTTCTTT. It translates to CAARTQNTEAFF. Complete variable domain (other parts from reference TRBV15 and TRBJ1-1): DAMVIQNPRYQVTQFGKPVTLSCSQTLNHNVMYWYQQKSSQAPKLLFHYYDKDFNNEADTPDNFQSRRPNTSFCFLDIRSPGLGDTAMYLCAARTQNTEAFFGQGTRLTVV.

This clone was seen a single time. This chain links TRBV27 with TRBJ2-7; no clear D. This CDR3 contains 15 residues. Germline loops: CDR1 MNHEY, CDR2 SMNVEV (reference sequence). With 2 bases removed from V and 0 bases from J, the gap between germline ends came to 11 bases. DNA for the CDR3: TGTGCCAGCAGTTTAAAGCTGTACAGCTCCTACGAGCAGTACTTC. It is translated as CASSLKLYSSYEQYF.

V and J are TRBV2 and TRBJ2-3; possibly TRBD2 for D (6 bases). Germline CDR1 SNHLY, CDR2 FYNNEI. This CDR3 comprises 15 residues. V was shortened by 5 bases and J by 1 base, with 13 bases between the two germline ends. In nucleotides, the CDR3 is TGTGCCAGCAGTAACGGGGGTATGGGCACAGATACGCAGTATTTT. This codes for CASSNGGMGTDTQYF. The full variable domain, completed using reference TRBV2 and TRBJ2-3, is EPEVTQTPSHQVTQMGQEVILRCVPISNHLYFYWYRQILGQKVEFLVSFYNNEISEKSEIFDDQFSVERPDGSNFTLKIRSTKLEDSAMYFCASSNGGMGTDTQYFGPGTRLTVL.

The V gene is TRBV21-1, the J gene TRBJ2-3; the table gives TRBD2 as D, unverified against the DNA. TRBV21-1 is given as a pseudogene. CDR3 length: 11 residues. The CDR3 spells CASTPRDTQYF. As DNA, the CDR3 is TGTGCCAGCACTCCGAGGGATACGCAGTATTTT.

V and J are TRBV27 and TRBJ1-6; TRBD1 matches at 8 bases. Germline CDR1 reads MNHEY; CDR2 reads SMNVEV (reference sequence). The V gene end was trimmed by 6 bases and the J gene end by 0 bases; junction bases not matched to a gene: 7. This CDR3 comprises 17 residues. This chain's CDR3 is CASSLNRGTSYNSPLHF. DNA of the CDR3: TGTGCCAGCAGCCTCAACAGGGGGACCTCCTATAATTCACCCCTCCACTTT.

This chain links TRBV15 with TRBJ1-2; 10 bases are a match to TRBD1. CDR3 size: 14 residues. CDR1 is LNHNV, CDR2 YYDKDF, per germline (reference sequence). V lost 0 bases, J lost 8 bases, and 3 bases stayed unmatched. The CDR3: CATSRDGTGVGYTF. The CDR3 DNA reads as TGTGCCACCAGCAGAGATGGGACAGGGGTAGGCTACACCTTC.

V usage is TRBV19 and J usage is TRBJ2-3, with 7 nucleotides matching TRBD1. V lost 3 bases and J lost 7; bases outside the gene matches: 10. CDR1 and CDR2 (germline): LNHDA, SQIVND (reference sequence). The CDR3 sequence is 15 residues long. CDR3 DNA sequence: TGTGCCAGTAGTATGGGACAGACACAAGGTCATACGCAGTATTTT. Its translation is CASSMGQTQGHTQYF.

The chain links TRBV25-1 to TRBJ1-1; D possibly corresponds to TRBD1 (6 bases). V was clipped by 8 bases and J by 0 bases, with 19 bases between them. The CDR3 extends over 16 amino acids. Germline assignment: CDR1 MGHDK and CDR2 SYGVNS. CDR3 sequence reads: CASLARGGRLNTEAFF. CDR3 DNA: TGTGCCAGCTTAGCGCGTGGGGGCCGGCTGAACACTGAAGCTTTCTTT.

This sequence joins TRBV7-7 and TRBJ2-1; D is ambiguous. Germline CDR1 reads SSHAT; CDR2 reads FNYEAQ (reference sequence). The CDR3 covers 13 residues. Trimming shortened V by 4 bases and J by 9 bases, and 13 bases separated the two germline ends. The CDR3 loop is CASSSTGAGEQFF. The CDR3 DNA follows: TGTGCCAGCAGCTCTACTGGAGCTGGTGAGCAGTTCTTC.

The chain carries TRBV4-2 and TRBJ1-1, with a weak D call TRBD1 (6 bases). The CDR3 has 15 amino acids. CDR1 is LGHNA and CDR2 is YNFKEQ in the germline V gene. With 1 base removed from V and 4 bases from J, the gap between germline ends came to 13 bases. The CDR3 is CASSQAGKGGTEAFF. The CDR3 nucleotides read TGTGCCAGCAGCCAAGCGGGTAAGGGGGGCACTGAAGCTTTCTTT.

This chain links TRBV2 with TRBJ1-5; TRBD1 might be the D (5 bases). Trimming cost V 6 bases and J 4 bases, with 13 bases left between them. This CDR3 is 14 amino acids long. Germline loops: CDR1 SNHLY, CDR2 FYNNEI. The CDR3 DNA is TGTGCCAGCAGGGTCGGGGCGACTAATCAGCCCCAGCATTTT. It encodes CASRVGATNQPQHF.